A selection of T cell receptor beta chains follows, all from one sample in a study of blood T cells in healthy people across ages. Using its own MiXCR run on the 5' RACE reads, TCRdb lists one record per CDR3 protein. The repertoire holds 550,000 to 750,000 distinct CDR3 sequences, with about 21% as singletons. The sequenced sample consisted of blood. The receptor source for this set is a man aged 65 to 79 in good health. CDR3s include the opening cysteine and the closing phenylalanine or tryptophan. The order of the fields is clone size, D gene, J gene, V gene, CDR3 protein, CDR3 DNA. The D gene is left open where the match is weak. Size is stated for part of the rows, as once, few or many counts, or as a class when the clone is expanded.

>NA|TRBD1|TRBJ1-4|TRBV5-1
CASSKGQGTATNEKLFF
TGCGCCAGCAGCAAGGGACAGGGAACAGCAACTAATGAAAAACTGTTTTTT
>few|TRBD2|TRBJ2-1|TRBV7-2
CASSLAPFTSAEQFF
TGTGCCAGCAGCTTAGCCCCTTTTACTAGCGCTGAGCAGTTCTTC
>NA|NA|TRBJ1-2|TRBV29-1
CSVGSGQYYGYTF
TGCAGCGTTGGGTCTGGACAGTACTATGGCTACACCTTC
>few|TRBD2|TRBJ2-3|TRBV20-1
CSARDPLIAGYGTDTQYF
TGCAGTGCTAGAGACCCCCTGATAGCGGGATATGGCACAGATACGCAGTATTTT
>NA|TRBD2|TRBJ2-3|TRBV20-1
CSVWPSGRIGLLDTQYF
TGCAGTGTTTGGCCTAGCGGGAGAATTGGTTTATTGGATACGCAGTATTTT
>NA|TRBD1|TRBJ2-5|TRBV12-3/TRBV12-4
CASSLGQGTGQETQYF
TGTGCCAGCAGTTTAGGACAGGGGACCGGACAAGAGACCCAGTACTTC
>NA|NA|TRBJ1-4|TRBV15
CATSRDGTSRGEKLFF
TGTGCCACCAGCAGAGATGGTACTAGTCGGGGGGAAAAACTGTTTTTT
>few|NA|TRBJ2-1|TRBV7-9
CASSLAAANNEQFF
TGTGCCAGCAGCTTAGCGGCAGCTAACAATGAGCAGTTCTTC
>NA|TRBD2|TRBJ2-1|TRBV10-3
CAISDQAGGGNEQFF
TGTGCCATCAGTGATCAAGCGGGAGGAGGCAATGAGCAGTTCTTC
>NA|NA|TRBJ2-7|TRBV4-1
CASSQEAAGSREQYF
TGCGCCAGCAGCCAAGAGGCGGCGGGAAGCCGCGAGCAGTACTTC
>NA|TRBD1|TRBJ2-7|TRBV29-1
CSVEDRGKSYEQYF
TGCAGCGTTGAGGACAGGGGGAAGTCCTACGAGCAGTACTTC
>NA|TRBD2|TRBJ2-2|TRBV6-2/TRBV6-3
CASSSRLAGVPGELFF
TGTGCCAGCAGTTCCAGACTAGCGGGAGTTCCCGGGGAGCTGTTTTTT